This record concerns one T cell receptor beta chain sequence. TCRdb keeps only in-frame clones here, not all; method: immunoSEQ multiplex PCR. The top ten clones hold 6% to 9% of a sample with about 330,000 clones, around 85% of them seen once. The data are from a study of blood T cell repertoires in COVID-19. The CDR3 has 12 amino acids. Germline CDR1 ENHRY, CDR2 SYGVKD. Trimming stripped 5 bases from V and 5 bases from J, with 7 bases between. This receptor was taken from a human donor in a cohort sampled during active COVID-19. This chain joins TRBV10-3 and TRBJ2-1; the D gene is possibly TRBD1 (5 bases). Input material: peripheral blood. CDR3 protein: CAISTGDNEQFF. CDR3 DNA: TGTGCCATCAGTACAGGAGACAATGAGCAGTTCTTC.